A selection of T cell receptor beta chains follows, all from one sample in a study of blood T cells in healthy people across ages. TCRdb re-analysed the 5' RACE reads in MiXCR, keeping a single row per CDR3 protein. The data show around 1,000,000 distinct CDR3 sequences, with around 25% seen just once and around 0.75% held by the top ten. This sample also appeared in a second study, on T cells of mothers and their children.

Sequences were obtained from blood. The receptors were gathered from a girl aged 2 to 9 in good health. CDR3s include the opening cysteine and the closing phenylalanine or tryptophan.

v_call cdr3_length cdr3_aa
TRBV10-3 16 CAISESSRRGVNEQFF
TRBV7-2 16 CASSFSPGLAFGTQYF
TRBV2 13 CASSRQSNSPLHF
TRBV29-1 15 CSVNTGLAGRETQYF
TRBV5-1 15 CASSPGLAGKVEQYF
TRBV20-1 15 CSAGVVGGGLDGYTF
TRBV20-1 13 CSATLAGVNIQYF
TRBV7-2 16 CASSFRQFLAKNIRYF
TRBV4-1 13 CASSHFWPGEQFF
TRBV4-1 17 CASSQDRSSGNYNEQFF
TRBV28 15 CASRIGDSSYNEQFF
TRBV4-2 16 CASSQDSWSSKNTQYF
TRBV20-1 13 CSASEGGGETQYF
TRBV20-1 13 CSARNLLLETQYF
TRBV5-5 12 CASSSNWGTQYF
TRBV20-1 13 CSAKLALTYEQYF
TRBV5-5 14 CASTIGGSSYEQYF
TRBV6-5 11 CASGTARKLFF
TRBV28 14 CASTLGQPNYGYTF
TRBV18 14 CASSLPRDGWGYTF
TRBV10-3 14 CAISLTGFSYEQYF
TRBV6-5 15 CASTSNQISGDTIYF
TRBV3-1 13 CASSQGSLFEQYF
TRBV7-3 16 CASSLGDLGGGETQYF
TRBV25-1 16 CASSESGRAVQETQYF
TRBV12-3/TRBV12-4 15 CASSYAGRANTEAFF
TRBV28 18 CASSFISDRFSRGDTQYF
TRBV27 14 CASKGLREGYEQYF
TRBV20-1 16 CSANTVNRGIQETQYF
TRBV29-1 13 CSVEGGTINTQYF
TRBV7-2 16 CASTEDGGSFTDTQYF
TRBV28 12 CASSKPGQGEFF
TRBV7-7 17 CASSSGIRDSNGGTQYF
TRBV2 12 CASRRAAGTQYF
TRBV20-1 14 CSATSTFSYNEQFF
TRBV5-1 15 CASSLSAGNNYEQYF
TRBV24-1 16 CATSDSVRATYNEQFF
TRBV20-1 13 CSARAPLGNIQYF
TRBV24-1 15 CATSEGQGATEKLFF
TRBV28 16 CASTLRGMSLTYEQYF
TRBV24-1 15 CATSDLGRDTGELFF
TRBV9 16 CASSVGVAPSTDTQYF
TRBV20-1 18 CSARVETPQGALKTEAFF
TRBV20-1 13 CSARSLVKNIQYF
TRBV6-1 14 CASSGWWPWYGYTF
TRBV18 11 CASSPEETQYF
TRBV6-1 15 CASSEAGAKADTQYF
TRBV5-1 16 CASSLESRAYSYEQYF
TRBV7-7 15 CASSPRTANTGELFF
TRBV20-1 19 CSARGRTSGSSYLYNEQFF
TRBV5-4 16 CASSLGLSSFSDTQYF
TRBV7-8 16 CASSLVWVTSGYEQYF
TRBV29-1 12 CSVFRTGYGYTF
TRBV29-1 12 CSVDESQETQYF
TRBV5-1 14 CASNLAGGPNEQFF
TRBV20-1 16 CSARDRLRQPNYGYTF
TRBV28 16 CTSSYTLAGGGDTQYF
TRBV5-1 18 CASSFNARIQTLVEGQFF
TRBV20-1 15 CSARTEGAAGNEAFF